Following are 19 T cell receptor beta chains from one sample sequenced in a study of identical twins. Each CDR3 protein gets one entry after TCRdb re-called the 5' RACE reads with MiXCR. Altogether approximately 600,000 distinct CDR3 sequences are present, 9.6% being singletons, with the ten largest covering more than 2.5%. These data also formed part of another study, on yellow fever vaccine responses in identical twins.

Sequenced input: PBMCs. The receptors shown here come from a woman under 30 in good health.

This clonotype was counted ten times or more. The genes are TRBV12-3 or TRBV12-4 and TRBJ1-1, with D possibly TRBD1 on 5 matching bases. Trimming shortened V by 1 base and J by 5 bases, and 11 bases separated the two germline ends. This CDR3 is 14 amino acids long. The CDR3 reads CASSLDGGSTEAFF. Here the CDR3 DNA reads TGTGCCAGCAGTTTAGACGGGGGGAGTACTGAAGCTTTCTTT.

The chain is built from TRBV20-1 and TRBJ2-4; TRBD1 is a possible D gene (6 bases). Trimming cost V 6 bases and J 9 bases, with 21 bases left between them. Germline assignment: CDR1 DFQATT and CDR2 SNEGSKA (reference sequence). The CDR3 consists of 14 residues. This CDR3 reads CSAAAGVKGIIQYF. The CDR3 nucleotides read TGCAGTGCCGCCGCAGGGGTAAAAGGGATCATTCAGTACTTC.

This clonotype showed up just a few times. This chain links TRBV18 with TRBJ2-4; D is possibly TRBD1 (6 bases). Germline lookup yields CDR1 KGHSH and CDR2 LQKENI. The CDR3 has 16 amino acids. Trimming removed 3 bases from V and 3 bases from J, with 15 bases in between. CDR3 DNA: TGTGCCAGCTCACCTACCGCAGGGGCGGGCAAAAACATTCAGTACTTC. Its translation is CASSPTAGAGKNIQYF.

In its sample, this clonotype was seen a few times. The rearrangement joins TRBV29-1 to TRBJ2-7; no clear D gene. Germline CDR1 SQVTM, CDR2 ANQGSEA. The V end was cut by 6 bases, the J end by 4 bases, with 19 bases between. The CDR3 covers 14 residues. Here the CDR3 reads CSVETGPPVYEQYF. The CDR3 DNA sequence: TGCAGCGTAGAGACGGGCCCCCCCGTTTACGAGCAGTACTTC.

The J gene is TRBJ2-1, the V gene TRBV21-1; the D call of TRBD1 is as the table states it, not checked on the DNA. TRBV21-1 is a listed pseudogene. The CDR3 loop spans 16 amino acids. The DNA of the CDR3 is TGTGCCATTACCACATGGGGCGGGCATTTCTACAATGAGCAGTTCTTC. Translated: CAITTWGGHFYNEQFF.

This chain uses TRBV2 with TRBJ2-2, with TRBD2 as a possible D gene (5 bases). Trimming shortened V by 5 bases and J by 6 bases, and 10 bases separated the two germline ends. The germline CDR1 and CDR2 sequences are SNHLY and FYNNEI. The CDR3 is made up of 13 amino acids. CDR3 amino acids: CASSTDYAGELFF. CDR3 in DNA: TGTGCCAGCAGTACAGACTACGCCGGGGAGCTGTTTTTT.

The sample holds one count of this clonotype. The genes are TRBV20-1 and TRBJ2-1, with TRBD1 as a possible D gene (7 bases). Between the trimmed V and J ends, which lost 0 bases and 6 bases, there was a span of 15 bases. The CDR3 runs 15 residues. Looked up from germline, CDR1 is DFQATT and CDR2 is SNEGSKA (reference sequence). The CDR3 is CSARDRGTAINEQFF. CDR3 coding DNA: TGCAGTGCTAGAGATCGGGGGACAGCGATCAATGAGCAGTTCTTC.

This chain joins TRBV10-3 and TRBJ2-3, with D hard to call. The CDR3 runs 17 residues. Germline CDR1 ENHRY, CDR2 SYGVKD. V lost 0 bases and J lost 8, with 21 bases in between. CDR3 sequence: CAISESSPDFSVGTQYF. In DNA, the CDR3 is TGTGCCATCAGTGAGTCGAGCCCAGACTTCTCTGTGGGTACGCAGTATTTT.

Many counts were recorded for this clonotype. The chain joins TRBV10-1 to TRBJ2-7; D is perhaps TRBD2 (5 bases). Trimming removed 0 bases at V and 1 base at J, with 7 bases between. This CDR3 is built from 14 residues. The V gene's germline CDR1 is WNHNN and CDR2 SYGVQD (reference sequence). The CDR3 loop is CASSESGVSYEQYF. CDR3 DNA sequence: TGCGCCAGCAGTGAGTCCGGGGTATCCTACGAGCAGTACTTC.

The table lists this clonotype with many counts. The CDR3 DNA sequence: TGCGCCAGCAGCACTCCGGGACAGATAAACACCGGGGAGCTGTTTTTT. It encodes CASSTPGQINTGELFF. This chain uses TRBV5-1 with TRBJ2-2, with 7 bases aligning to TRBD1. Germline CDR1 is SGHRS and CDR2 is YFSETQ. The CDR3 loop spans 16 amino acids. Unmatched junction bases numbered 8, after V lost 4 bases and J lost 2 bases.

The sample holds many counts of this clonotype. CDR3: CASSLLRGALTNEQFF. The CDR3 DNA reads TGTGCCAGCAGCTTATTACGGGGGGCGCTTACCAATGAGCAGTTCTTC. V usage is TRBV7-3 and J usage is TRBJ2-1, with D tentatively TRBD2 (7 bases). V was pared by 2 bases and J by 6 bases, with 17 bases between. The CDR3 totals 16 residues. The germline gives CDR1 SGHTA, CDR2 FQGTGA.

This clonotype has ten or more counts. The rearrangement joins TRBV3-1 to TRBJ2-5; D may match TRBD1 or TRBD2 (6 bases each). This CDR3 is built from 14 residues. V dropped 0 bases and J dropped 4 bases, with 9 bases sitting between them. Per germline, CDR1 LGHDT and CDR2 YNNKEL (reference sequence). CDR3 nucleotides: TGTGCCAGCAGCCAAGATTCGGGGGCAGAGACCCAGTACTTC. Translated, it gives CASSQDSGAETQYF.

This clonotype was counted many times. The CDR3 bases are TGTGCCATCTCGGGGGGTATATCCTCCTACGAGCAGTACTTC. Translated: CAISGGISSYEQYF. The V gene is TRBV10-3, the J gene TRBJ2-7; 7 bases are a match to TRBD2. This CDR3 spans 14 amino acids. Germline loops: CDR1 ENHRY, CDR2 SYGVKD. J was trimmed by 0 bases and V by 8 bases; bases with no gene match: 7.

The chain links TRBV7-3 to TRBJ2-6; maybe TRBD2 (5 bases). The germline CDR1 and CDR2 sequences are SGHTA and FQGTGA. V was clipped by 5 bases and J by 8 bases, with 13 bases between them. The CDR3 extends over 14 amino acids. CDR3 protein: CASSPMPGTNVLTF. As DNA, the CDR3 is TGTGCCAGCAGCCCGATGCCGGGGACCAACGTCCTGACTTTC.

This clonotype occurred a few times. The chain carries TRBV12-3 or TRBV12-4 and TRBJ1-1; the D is unclear. The CDR3 length is 15 residues. Trimming took off 0 bases at V and 2 bases at J, with 10 bases between the two ends. The CDR3 is CASSLAAVPNTEAFF. CDR3 bases: TGTGCCAGCAGTTTAGCGGCGGTCCCTAACACTGAAGCTTTCTTT.

V and J are TRBV3-1 and TRBJ2-3; 8 bases fit TRBD1. This CDR3 spans 18 amino acids. CDR1 is LGHDT and CDR2 is YNNKEL in the germline V gene (reference sequence). J lost 3 bases, V lost 0 bases, and 11 bases had no gene match. In DNA form, the CDR3 reads TGTGCCAGCAGCCAAGATCTTAACAGGGGGGACACTACAGATACGCAGTATTTT. This encodes CASSQDLNRGDTTDTQYF.

The J gene is TRBJ1-1, the V gene TRBV7-9; a weak D match, TRBD1 (5 bases). Trimming pared 4 bases from V and 5 bases from J, leaving 20 bases between. CDR1 SEHNR and CDR2 FQNEAQ come from the germline V gene (reference sequence). This CDR3 is 16 amino acids long. The CDR3 sequence is CASSSVSGQLGTEAFF. The CDR3, as DNA: TGTGCCAGCAGCTCGGTATCAGGGCAACTGGGGACTGAAGCTTTCTTT. Supplemented by reference TRBV7-9 and TRBJ1-1, the full variable domain reads DTGVSQNPRHKITKRGQNVTFRCDPISEHNRLYWYRQTLGQGPEFLTYFQNEAQLEKSRLLSDRFSAERPKGSFSTLEIQRTEQGDSAMYLCASSSVSGQLGTEAFFGQGTRLTVV.

This clonotype occurred many times. The chain recombines TRBV6-6 with TRBJ1-4; tentative D call: TRBD1 (6 bases). In germline, CDR1 is MNHNY, CDR2 SVGAGI (reference sequence). Trimming took off 5 bases at V and 5 bases at J, with 9 bases between the two ends. This CDR3 region has 13 residues. CDR3 DNA sequence: TGTGCCAGCAGTGCCGGGGGCAATGAAAAACTGTTTTTT. Amino acid sequence: CASSAGGNEKLFF.

This clonotype was seen more than once but under ten times. V gene TRBV2 combines with J gene TRBJ2-7; D uncertain. Germline assignment: CDR1 SNHLY and CDR2 FYNNEI. This CDR3 region has 12 residues. V lost 6 bases and J lost 2, with 8 bases in between. For the CDR3, the DNA is TGTGCCAGCAGGGACCGACCCTACGAGCAGTACTTC. It translates to CASRDRPYEQYF.